A selection of T cell receptor beta chains follows, all from one sample in a study of shared clonotypes between healthy human individuals. Assay used: immunoSEQ multiplex PCR; TCRdb lists only in-frame clones, some missing. Of roughly 2.5 million clones listed, around 90% are singletons. The source material was naive CD4+ T cells sorted from blood. The receptors come from a young man in good health. Each CDR3 is given without its conserved first and last residue. Only part of the rows carry a size: once, few, many, or a class if the clone is expanded.

>TRBJ2-3|TRBV28|-
ASSFGVVNTQY
>TRBJ2-1|TRBV28|-
ASSSPFGSYNEQF
>TRBJ2-7|TRBV6-5|-
ASSYILGGAPEQY
>TRBJ1-4|TRBV4-2|-
ASSQASSNEKLF
>TRBJ1-2|TRBV5-4|-
ASSLLQENYGYT
>TRBJ2-1|TRBV11-2|-
ASSPAGLDQNEQF
>TRBJ1-6|TRBV4-1|-
ASSREGTRDSSPLH
>TRBJ2-2|TRBV6-6|-
ASNAGVTGELF
>TRBJ2-3|TRBV28|-
ASSSLGAGLGRGTDTQY
>TRBJ1-5|TRBV6-5|-
ASPGRDNQPQH
>TRBJ2-1|TRBV7-2|once
ASSQASGGFYNEQF
>TRBJ2-5|TRBV30|-
AWRTSETQY
>TRBJ2-1|TRBV5-4|-
ASSLAGSVADEQF
>TRBJ1-4|TRBV5-4|-
ASGPKGTEKLF
>TRBJ2-7|TRBV5-4|-
ASSLGGLAGGPGGEQY
>TRBJ2-2|TRBV5-3|-
ARSFERYGSTGELF
>TRBJ2-2|TRBV30|-
AWALGQRNTGELF
>TRBJ2-7|TRBV27|once
ASRRGDSYEQY
>TRBJ2-5|TRBV7-3|-
ASSRGTEETQY
>TRBJ2-2|TRBV5-1|-
ASSLSGAANTGELF
>TRBJ2-3|TRBV30|once
AWSVAGSPDTQY
>TRBJ2-7|TRBV5-5|-
ASSLTGLAAYEQY
>TRBJ2-2|TRBV29-1|-
SVDRQGPTGELF
>TRBJ1-5|TRBV28|once
ASTRGGAPNQPQH
>TRBJ1-4|TRBV25-1|once
ASNGQGSNEKLF
>TRBJ2-2|TRBV7-2|-
ASSPRLAVWGTGELF
>TRBJ2-2|TRBV10-1|-
ASSERATILGAGELF
>TRBJ1-5|TRBV4-1|once
ASSRGSVRGGQSNQPQH
>TRBJ2-1|TRBV6-5|-
ASSRTSGSPNEQF
>TRBJ1-5|TRBV10-2|-
ASSESHGGNQPQH
>TRBJ2-2|TRBV27|-
ASRNLVKNTGELF
>TRBJ2-1|TRBV21-1|-
ASSPPVYNEQF
>TRBJ2-4|TRBV19|-
ASSRAGTSQNIQY
>TRBJ1-6|TRBV19|-
ASSAGQGFSSPLH
>TRBJ1-5|TRBV5-1|-
ASSLVGGINQPQH
>TRBJ2-3|TRBV19|-
ASSSGLGIPLDTQY
>TRBJ2-5|TRBV5-1|many
ASSLGQQETQY
>TRBJ1-1|TRBV2|-
ASSVDRGRETEAF
>TRBJ1-1|TRBV10-3|-
AIKTGDTEAF
>TRBJ2-3|TRBV9|-
ASSARGSTDTQY
>TRBJ2-7|TRBV5-4|-
ASSSDRVYEQY
>TRBJ1-2|TRBV18|-
ASSPSWTAANYGYT
>TRBJ2-3|TRBV5-1|-
ASRPDTTDTQY
>TRBJ2-7|TRBV28|-
ASSQREGSSYEQY
>TRBJ2-7|TRBV7-9|-
ASSFFAGGTYEQY
>TRBJ2-5|TRBV29-1|-
SVDGGRTKIGTQY
>TRBJ2-3|TRBV2|-
ASSEEGRAPDTQY
>TRBJ2-7|TRBV7-2|-
ASSAAGGFEQY
>TRBJ1-2|TRBV6-6|-
ASSFPGQGNGYT
>TRBJ2-2|TRBV5-4|-
ASSLGTVNTGELF
>TRBJ2-7|TRBV28|-
ASSLSGTGGYEQY
>TRBJ1-2|TRBV14|-
ASRPAHRDKVYGYT
>TRBJ2-4|TRBV2|-
ASSVDSIKNIQY
>TRBJ1-4|TRBV30|-
AWTIQPNEKLF
>TRBJ1-2|TRBV2|-
ASSVTGISGYT
>TRBJ1-2|TRBV28|-
ASRTGQGEGGYT
>TRBJ1-4|TRBV7-2|-
ASSLGGTGGAGKLF
>TRBJ2-1|TRBV6-6|-
ASSGGLAVYNEQF
>TRBJ2-7|TRBV1|-
TSSSLRQSYEQC